The T cell receptor (beta chain) described here comes from a study of blood T cell repertoires in COVID-19. Study information: The United States, Italy and Spain provided the acute and convalescent COVID-19 samples. PBMCs, B-cell-depleted T cells, or T cells were the source of the cDNA or gDNA that made up the material.

Original handling: By means of reference gene primer amplification, nucleated cell counts were estimated. The method was immunoSEQ multiplex PCR; TCRdb's version includes in-frame clones alone and lacks a portion of them. That table furnishes V, J and clone size, whereas the DNA furnished D and trimming. This table has roughly 280,000 clones, 75% to 90% appearing once. Trimming cost V 7 bases and J 5 bases, with 21 bases left between them. The CDR3 sequence is 15 residues long. Germline V gene lookup returns CDR1 MNHEY and CDR2 SVGAGI. This clone has a single count. V gene TRBV6-5 combines with J gene TRBJ2-7, with a tentative D call TRBD1 (6 bases). Sequenced material: peripheral blood. This TCR was recovered from a man aged 25-45 years with active or convalescent COVID-19. In DNA, the CDR3 is TGTGCCAGCACCGCTTTGAGGGACACATTCAACGAGCAGTACTTC. It codes for CASTALRDTFNEQYF.